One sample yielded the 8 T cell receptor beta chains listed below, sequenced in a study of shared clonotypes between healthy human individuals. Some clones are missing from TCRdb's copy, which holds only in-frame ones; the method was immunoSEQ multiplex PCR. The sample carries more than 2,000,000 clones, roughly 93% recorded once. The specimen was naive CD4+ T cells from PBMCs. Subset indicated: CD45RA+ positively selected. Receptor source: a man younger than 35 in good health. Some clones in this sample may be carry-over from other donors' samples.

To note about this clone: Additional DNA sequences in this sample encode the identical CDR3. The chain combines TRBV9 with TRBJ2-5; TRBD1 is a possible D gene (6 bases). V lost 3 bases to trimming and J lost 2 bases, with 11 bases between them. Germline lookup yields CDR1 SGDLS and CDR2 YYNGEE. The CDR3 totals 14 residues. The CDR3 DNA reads TGTGCCAGCAGCGCACAGGGTTTTCAAGAGACCCAGTACTTC. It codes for CASSAQGFQETQYF.

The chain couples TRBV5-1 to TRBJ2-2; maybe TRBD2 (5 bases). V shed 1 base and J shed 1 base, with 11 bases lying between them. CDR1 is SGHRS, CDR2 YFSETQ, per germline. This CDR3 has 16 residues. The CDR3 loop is CASSLTPSGNTGELFF. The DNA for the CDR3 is TGCGCCAGCAGCTTGACCCCCAGCGGGAACACCGGGGAGCTGTTTTTT.

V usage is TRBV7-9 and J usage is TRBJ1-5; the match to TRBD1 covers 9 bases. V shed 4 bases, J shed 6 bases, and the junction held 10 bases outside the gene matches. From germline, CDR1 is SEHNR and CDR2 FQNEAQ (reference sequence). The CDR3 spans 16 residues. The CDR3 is CASSSGSWDRAQPQHF. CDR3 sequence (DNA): TGTGCCAGCAGCTCAGGAAGTTGGGACAGGGCTCAGCCCCAGCATTTT.

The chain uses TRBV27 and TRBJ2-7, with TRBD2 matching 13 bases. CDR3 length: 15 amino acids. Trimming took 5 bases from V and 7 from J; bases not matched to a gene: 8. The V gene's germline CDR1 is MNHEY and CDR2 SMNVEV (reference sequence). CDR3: CASSAGTSGTGEQYF. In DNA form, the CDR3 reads TGTGCCAGCAGTGCGGGGACTAGCGGGACTGGGGAGCAGTACTTC.

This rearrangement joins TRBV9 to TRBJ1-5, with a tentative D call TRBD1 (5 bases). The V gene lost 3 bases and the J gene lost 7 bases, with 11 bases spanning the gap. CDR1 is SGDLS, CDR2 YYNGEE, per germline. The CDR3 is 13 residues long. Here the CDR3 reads CASSADSFQPQHF. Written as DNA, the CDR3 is TGTGCCAGCAGCGCCGACAGTTTCCAGCCCCAGCATTTT.

In DNA form, the CDR3 reads TGTGCCAGCAGCTTTAGGCGAGGTACAGGGGCCTCCTATAGCACAGATACGCAGTATTTT. It translates to CASSFRRGTGASYSTDTQYF. The chain recombines TRBV5-8 with TRBJ2-3; 7 bases map to TRBD1. CDR3 length equals 20 residues. Germline values: CDR1 SGHTS, CDR2 YDEGEE. The J segment lost 0 bases and the V segment lost 2 bases, leaving 18 bases of the junction unmatched.

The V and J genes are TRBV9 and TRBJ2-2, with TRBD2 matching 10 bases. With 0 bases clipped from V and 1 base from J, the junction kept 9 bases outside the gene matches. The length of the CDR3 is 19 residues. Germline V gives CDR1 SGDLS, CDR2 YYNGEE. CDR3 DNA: TGTGCCAGCAGCGTAGGGGGAGCGGGAGGGCCGGGGAACACCGGGGAGCTGTTTTTT. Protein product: CASSVGGAGGPGNTGELFF.

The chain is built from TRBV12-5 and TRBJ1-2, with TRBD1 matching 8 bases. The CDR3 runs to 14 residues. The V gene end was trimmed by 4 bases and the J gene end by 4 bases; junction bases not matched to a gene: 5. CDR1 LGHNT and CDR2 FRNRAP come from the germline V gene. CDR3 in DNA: TGTGCTAGTGGTTGGAACACAGGGGGCTATGGCTACACCTTC. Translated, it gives CASGWNTGGYGYTF. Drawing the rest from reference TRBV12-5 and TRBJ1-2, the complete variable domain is DARVTQTPRHKVTEMGQEVTMRCQPILGHNTVFWYRQTMMQGLELLAYFRNRAPLDDSGMPKDRFSAEMPDATLATLKIQPSEPRDSAVYFCASGWNTGGYGYTFGSGTRLTVV.